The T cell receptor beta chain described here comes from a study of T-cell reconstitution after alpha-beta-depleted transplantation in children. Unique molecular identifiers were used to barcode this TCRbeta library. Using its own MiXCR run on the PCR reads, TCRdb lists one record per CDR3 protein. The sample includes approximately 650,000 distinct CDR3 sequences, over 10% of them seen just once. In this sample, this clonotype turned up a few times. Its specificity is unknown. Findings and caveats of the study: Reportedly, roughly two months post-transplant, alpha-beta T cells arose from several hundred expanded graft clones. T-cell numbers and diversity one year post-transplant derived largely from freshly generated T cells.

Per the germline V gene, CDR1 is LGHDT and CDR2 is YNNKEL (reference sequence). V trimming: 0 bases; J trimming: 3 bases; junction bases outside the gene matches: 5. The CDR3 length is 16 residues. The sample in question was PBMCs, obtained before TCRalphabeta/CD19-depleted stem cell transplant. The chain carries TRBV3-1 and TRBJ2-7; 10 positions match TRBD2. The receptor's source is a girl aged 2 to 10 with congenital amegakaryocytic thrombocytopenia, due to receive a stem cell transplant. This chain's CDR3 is CASSQEGLAQLYEQYF. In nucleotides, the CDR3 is TGTGCCAGCAGCCAAGAGGGACTAGCGCAACTCTACGAGCAGTACTTC.